The 18 T cell receptor beta chains below all came from one sample that was sequenced in a study of T cells in Graves' hyperthyroidism and ophthalmopathy (dated by TCRdb to between 2018 and 2021). Library preparation was by multiplex PCR. The reads were generated on an Illumina HiSeq 2000. The TCR beta CDR3 regions were amplified from the RNA transcripts. A first-round RT-PCR of the TCR CDR3 used the HTBI primer set with the Qiagen OneStep RT-PCR kit. The public reads were quality trimmed at Q25 with fastp and then assembled into clones with MiXCR by TCRdb, keeping productive beta chains. CDR3 protein duplicates are merged, each entry listing the most common genes and DNA. A total of approximately 530,000 distinct CDR3 sequences appear in this sample, around 17% of them only once. In total, the top ten clones hold approximately 18% of the sample. The specimen was blood. These receptors came from a woman younger than 30 with Graves' hyperthyroidism.

Only a few counts were recorded for this clonotype. V and J are TRBV12-3 or TRBV12-4 and TRBJ2-5; no clear D. This CDR3 has 13 amino acids. Trimming removed 7 bases from V and 9 bases from J, with 18 bases in between. CDR3 sequence (DNA): TGTGCCAGCACCCACTACACGGCGGTAGCCCAGTACTTC. This codes for CASTHYTAVAQYF.

This clonotype was seen only a few times. This chain connects TRBV20-1 to TRBJ1-5; D possibly corresponds to TRBD1 (6 bases). The CDR3 loop spans 15 amino acids. V gave up 3 bases and J gave up 2 bases, with 14 bases separating them. CDR1 is DFQATT, CDR2 SNEGSKA, per germline (reference sequence). The CDR3 spells CSASSGVTRNQPQHF. The CDR3 nucleotides are TGCAGTGCTAGTTCAGGGGTAACGCGCAATCAGCCCCAGCATTTT.

This clonotype was seen ten or more times. The chain combines TRBV3-1 with TRBJ2-4; D may be TRBD2 (5 bases). This CDR3 is 14 amino acids long. The germline gives CDR1 LGHDT, CDR2 YNNKEL (reference sequence). Between the trimmed V and J ends, which lost 1 base and 6 bases, there was a span of 10 bases. The CDR3 DNA is TGTGCCAGCAGCCAAGGCGGGTCGGGAAACATTCAGTACTTC. Its protein product is CASSQGGSGNIQYF.

This clonotype has only a few counts. The chain couples TRBV2 to TRBJ2-2; TRBD2 matches at 8 bases. The germline V gene has CDR1 SNHLY and CDR2 FYNNEI. The CDR3 has 15 residues. J gave up 4 bases and V 5 bases, and 6 bases lay outside the gene matches. Here the CDR3 reads CASSQISGGTGELFF. The CDR3 bases are TGTGCCAGCAGTCAAATAAGCGGGGGCACCGGGGAGCTGTTTTTT.

At least ten counts were recorded for this clonotype. The gene calls are TRBV28 and TRBJ2-7; D is unresolved. This CDR3 is 13 amino acids long. The ends were cut back, 4 bases at V and 6 bases at J, with 13 bases in the middle. CDR1 and CDR2 (germline): MDHEN, SYDVKM. CDR3 region: CASSSPGPGEQYF. DNA of the CDR3: TGTGCCAGCAGTTCCCCTGGACCGGGCGAGCAGTACTTC.

The genes are TRBV19 and TRBJ2-1; D is possibly TRBD2 (5 bases). This CDR3 has 16 residues. Per germline, CDR1 LNHDA and CDR2 SQIVND (reference sequence). V lost 4 bases to trimming and J lost 8 bases, with 21 bases between them. CDR3 nucleotides: TGTGCCAGTAGTACAGAGGCGGCTCGGTCGGGGTATGAGCAGTTCTTC. It is translated as CASSTEAARSGYEQFF.

This clonotype was seen many times. This sequence joins TRBV7-9 and TRBJ1-5; 11 bases fit TRBD1. The CDR3 consists of 17 residues. The trim removed 5 bases at V and 0 bases at J, leaving 6 bases unmatched. Germline V CDR1 and CDR2: SEHNR, FQNEAQ (reference sequence). CDR3 loop: CASSRGQGANSNQPQHF. CDR3 nucleotide sequence: TGTGCCAGCAGCCGAGGACAGGGGGCAAATAGCAATCAGCCCCAGCATTTT.

A remark on this clonotype: This may arise from a read error, as a much more abundant clone is one base away. This rearrangement joins TRBV7-2 to TRBJ2-5; D could derive from TRBD1 or TRBD2 (5 bases each). V lost 2 bases and J 7 bases, leaving 14 bases between the germline ends. Per the germline V gene, CDR1 is SGHTA and CDR2 is FQGNSA. This CDR3 is 14 amino acids long. CDR3 DNA sequence: TGTGCCAGCAGCTTAATGGGGCCCGGGGCGACCCAGTACTTC. Translating gives CASSLMGPGATQYF. Full variable domain (remainder filled in from reference TRBV7-2 and TRBJ2-5): GAGVSQSPSNKVTEKGKDVELRCDPISGHTALYWYRQSLGQGLEFLIYFQGNSAPDKSGLPSDRFSAERTGGSVSTLTIQRTQQEDSAVYLCASSLMGPGATQYFGPGTRLLVL.

The V call is TRBV10-3, the J call TRBJ2-1, with D possibly being TRBD2 (6 bases). Trimming pared 6 bases from V and 1 base from J, leaving 16 bases between. The CDR3 is 16 residues long. CDR1 and CDR2 (germline): ENHRY, SYGVKD. CDR3 DNA: TGTGCCATCAGAGAGGACGGGGCGGGGTCCTACAATGAGCAGTTCTTC. Residues: CAIREDGAGSYNEQFF.

The sample holds many counts of this clonotype. J is TRBJ1-1 and V is TRBV24-1, with 7 bases lining up with TRBD1. The CDR3 runs 14 residues. The V segment lost 3 bases and the J segment 10 bases; nucleotides outside the gene matches: 10. Germline V gene lookup returns CDR1 KGHDR and CDR2 SFDVKD. CDR3 in amino acids: CATSDASKGARAFF. The CDR3 coding sequence is TGTGCCACCAGTGATGCCAGCAAGGGGGCGAGAGCTTTCTTT.

This clonotype was counted only a few times. V usage is TRBV20-1 and J usage is TRBJ2-4, with D uncertain. Germline-derived CDR1 and CDR2 are DFQATT and SNEGSKA (reference sequence). Deletions cut 1 base from V and 0 bases from J, with 10 bases between. The CDR3 is 15 residues long. The CDR3 nucleotides read TGCAGTGCTAGAGGGGCTCGATTAGCCAAAAACATTCAGTACTTC. Its protein product is CSARGARLAKNIQYF.

The table lists this clonotype with a few counts. The chain couples TRBV12-3 or TRBV12-4 to TRBJ2-7; D may be TRBD1 or TRBD2 (5 bases each). V was trimmed by 6 bases and J by 1 base, leaving 16 bases between them. The CDR3 is 15 amino acids. The chain's CDR3 is CASSSPRDASYEQYF. CDR3 nucleotide sequence: TGTGCCAGCAGCTCTCCCCGGGACGCTTCCTACGAGCAGTACTTC.

This clonotype has a count of ten or more. CDR3 sequence reads: CASRRLGQGPYEQYF. The CDR3 nucleotides read TGTGCCAGCAGACGCCTGGGGCAGGGCCCCTACGAGCAGTACTTC. The chain is built from TRBV6-1 and TRBJ2-7; tentatively, D is TRBD1 (5 bases). CDR1 and CDR2 (germline): MNHNS, SASEGT. This CDR3 region has 15 residues. V was clipped by 6 bases and J by 2 bases, with 17 bases between them.

The chain couples TRBV20-1 to TRBJ1-2; D possibly corresponds to TRBD1 (5 bases). The V end lost 2 bases, the J end lost 4 bases, and 8 bases lay between the germline ends. This CDR3 spans 12 amino acids. The germline gives CDR1 DFQATT, CDR2 SNEGSKA (reference sequence). In DNA form, the CDR3 reads TGCAGTGCTAGAACAGGACTCTATGGCTACACCTTC. Translation: CSARTGLYGYTF.

About this clonotype: This may stem from a read error, because a much larger clone lies one nucleotide away. The chain combines TRBV24-1 with TRBJ2-3; the match to TRBD2 covers 13 bases. This CDR3 region has 19 residues. The germline gives CDR1 KGHDR, CDR2 SFDVKD. V lost 4 bases to trimming and J lost 2 bases; unmatched junction nucleotides: 11. CDR3 nucleotides: TGTGCCACCAGTGAGATCACCGGGACTAGCGGGGCGATCACAGATACGCAGTATTTT. It yields the protein CATSEITGTSGAITDTQYF.

This clonotype was recorded a few times. The V call is TRBV19, the J call TRBJ1-3; perhaps TRBD1 as D (6 bases). This CDR3 is built from 17 residues. From germline, CDR1 is LNHDA and CDR2 SQIVND (reference sequence). Between the trimmed V and J ends, which lost 4 bases and 0 bases, there was a span of 16 bases. Written as DNA, the CDR3 is TGTGCCAGTAGTAGACTGACAGGATACCACTCTGGAAACACCATATATTTT. As protein: CASSRLTGYHSGNTIYF.

This chain connects TRBV12-3 or TRBV12-4 to TRBJ1-2, with TRBD1 identical over 7 bases. J gave up 5 bases and V 6 bases, and 3 bases lay outside the gene matches. The CDR3 covers 12 residues. The CDR3 bases are TGTGCCAGCAGCAGGGGACAGTATGGCTACACCTTC. It translates to CASSRGQYGYTF.

This chain joins TRBV11-2 and TRBJ2-3; weak D call: TRBD2 (6 bases). The CDR3 extends over 16 amino acids. Trimming removed 3 bases at V and 1 base at J, with 14 bases between. Germline CDR1 is SGHAT and CDR2 is FQNNGV. The CDR3 reads CASSLEGPRGTDTQYF. The CDR3 bases are TGTGCCAGCAGCTTGGAGGGGCCTCGGGGCACAGATACGCAGTATTTT.